This T cell receptor (beta chain) is from a study of CD8 T cells in ankylosing spondylitis. Whole-study findings and limits: Matched ankylosing spondylitis synovial fluid reportedly contained a significantly enriched population of disease-linked clones. Several highly homologous variants made up a TCR beta motif, and this motif appeared characteristic of ankylosing spondylitis blood. Disease-linked clones were CD8+ and relatively rare in peripheral blood.

This clonotype was seen a handful of times. Its target is not known. Germline V gene sequence: CDR1 SGHTA, CDR2 FQGNSA. The CDR3 is made up of 13 amino acids. Trimming pared 2 bases from V and 4 bases from J, leaving 6 bases between. TCRdb recomputed calls from the 5' RACE reads with MiXCR, one row per CDR3 protein. The data contain 350,000 or so distinct CDR3 sequences, about 15% of them singletons. The sample consisted of blood, either unsorted or a sorted T cell fraction (not recorded which). The sequence was collected from a male donor with ankylosing spondylitis or in good health (not recorded which). This chain joins TRBV7-2 and TRBJ2-1; D possibly corresponds to TRBD2 (5 bases). The CDR3 DNA sequence: TGTGCCAGCAGCTTACGGAGGTACAATGAGCAGTTCTTC. Protein product: CASSLRRYNEQFF.